There are a few counts of the clone carrying this T cell receptor beta chain. Its antigen is as yet unknown. TCRdb re-analysed the 5' RACE reads in MiXCR, keeping a single row per CDR3 protein. The table includes 300,000 to 350,000 distinct CDR3 sequences, 10% to 15% detected once. The sample originates from a study of T-cell memory formation after mild COVID-19. Trimming cost V 0 bases and J 4 bases, with 4 bases left between them. This CDR3 is built from 13 residues. The germline CDR1 and CDR2 sequences are LGHDT and YNNKEL (reference sequence). General observations from the study: Mainly in CM and EM were contracting CD4+ clones; CD8+ were in EMRA. Clonal second-wave expansions that peaked on day 37 had unconfirmed SARS-CoV-2 specificity.

The TCR was taken from a man between 18 and 35 years old who had mild COVID-19 (a few samples of this study predate the infection). Cell type and time point are not known. Sequenced material: PBMCs or a T cell subset sorted from them (not recorded which). The V gene is TRBV3-1, the J gene TRBJ1-5, with unresolved D. The CDR3: CASSQDLNQPQHF. The CDR3, as DNA: TGTGCCAGCAGCCAAGATCTGAATCAGCCCCAGCATTTT.